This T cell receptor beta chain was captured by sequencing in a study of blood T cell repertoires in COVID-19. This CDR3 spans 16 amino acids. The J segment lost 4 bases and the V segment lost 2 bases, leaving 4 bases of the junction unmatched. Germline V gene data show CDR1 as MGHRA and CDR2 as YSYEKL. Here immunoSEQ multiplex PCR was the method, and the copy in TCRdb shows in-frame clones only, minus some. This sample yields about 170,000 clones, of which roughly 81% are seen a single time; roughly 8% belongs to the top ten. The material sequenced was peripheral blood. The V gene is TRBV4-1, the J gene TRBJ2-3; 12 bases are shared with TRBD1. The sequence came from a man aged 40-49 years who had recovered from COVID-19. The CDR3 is CASSQWDRGRADTQYF. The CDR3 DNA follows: TGCGCCAGCAGCCAATGGGACAGGGGGCGGGCAGATACGCAGTATTTT.